This T cell receptor beta chain was sequenced in a study of CD8 T cells in Susac syndrome. CDR3 length: 16 amino acids. Germline V CDR1 and CDR2: KGHSH, LQKENI. V was clipped by 0 bases and J by 3 bases; unmatched bases: 3. With random hexamers, roughly 0.45 to 1 ug RNA was reverse transcribed. Each CDR3 protein gets one entry after TCRdb re-called the immunoSEQ multiplex PCR reads with MiXCR. The sample holds 100,000 to 150,000 distinct CDR3 sequences, about 96% seen once. The sequenced sample was CD4+ T cells from PBMCs. The rearrangement joins TRBV18 to TRBJ2-7, with TRBD2 matching over 12 bases. This receptor was taken from a human donor in good health. For the CDR3, the DNA is TGTGCCAGCTCACCACCTGGACTAGCGGGGCACTACGAGCAGTACTTC. Protein product: CASSPPGLAGHYEQYF.